This is a list of T cell receptor beta chains from one sample in a study of CD8+ T cells in alopecia areata. The data were produced by immunoSEQ multiplex PCR, yet TCRdb's version contains in-frame clones alone and is incomplete. Of 95,000 to 110,000 clones detected, 80% to 85% appear once; the ten largest clones hold over 20%. Sequencing used CD8+ T cells sorted from blood, obtained at week 24, from a patient treated with tofacitinib. These receptors came from a human donor with alopecia areata. Each CDR3 is given with its conserved first and last residue. Fields, in order: clone size, J gene, V gene, D gene, CDR3 DNA, CDR3 protein. D genes are given only for firm matches. Some rows have no size entry. The others give once, few or many, or a class for an expanded clone.

few | TRBJ2-4 | TRBV19 | TRBD2 | TGTGCCAGTAGTATTGGAGGCGGGGGGGGCCCCCGAGCCAAAAACATTCAGTACTTC | CASSIGGGGGPRAKNIQYF
once | TRBJ1-1 | TRBV4-2 | . | TGTGCCAGCAGCCAAATGAACACTGAAGCTTTCTTT | CASSQMNTEAFF
few | TRBJ2-7 | TRBV7-2 | TRBD2 | TGTGCCAGCAGCTTCCCAGGGACTAGCGGGCGAACCTACGAGCAGTACTTC | CASSFPGTSGRTYEQYF
. | TRBJ2-7 | TRBV5-6 | TRBD1 | TGTGCCAGCAGCTCAGCCCCCGGGACAGGGCACTACGAGCAGTACTTC | CASSSAPGTGHYEQYF
. | TRBJ1-2 | TRBV5-6 | TRBD1 | TGTGCCAGCAGCACCGGGACAGGGGGCCAAGGCTACACCTTC | CASSTGTGGQGYTF
. | TRBJ2-3 | TRBV13 | . | TGTGCCAGCAGCTTAGACGCCGGTACGCAGTATTTT | CASSLDAGTQYF
once | TRBJ2-5 | TRBV6-6 | TRBD1 | TGTGCCAGCAGTGAGGACAGGGCCCGGGGTAGTACCCAGTACTTC | CASSEDRARGSTQYF
. | TRBJ2-5 | TRBV27 | . | TGTGCCAGCAGTTCACACGGCAGGAGGACCCAAGAGACCCAGTACTTC | CASSSHGRRTQETQYF
. | TRBJ2-7 | TRBV10-3 | TRBD2 | TGTGCCATCAGTCCGGGACTAGCGGGGGAAACTTCCTACGAGCAGTACTTC | CAISPGLAGETSYEQYF
. | TRBJ2-6 | TRBV6-1 | . | TGTGCCAGCACAAGGACGGGCGGTGCGGCCAACGTCCTGACTTTC | CASTRTGGAANVLTF
. | TRBJ2-3 | TRBV27 | . | TGTGCCAGCAGTTTAGGGGCTGTAACAGATACGCAGTATTTT | CASSLGAVTDTQYF
few | TRBJ2-7 | TRBV7-8 | . | TGTGCCAGCAGCTTGGCAGGGGTCAACGAGCAGTACTTC | CASSLAGVNEQYF
. | TRBJ1-3 | TRBV27 | . | TGTGCCAGCAGTCCGCGGGGGCCTGGAAACACCATATATTTT | CASSPRGPGNTIYF
. | TRBJ2-2 | TRBV15 | . | TGTGCCACCAGCAGAGATTTAGGGAGAACCGGGGAGCTGTTTTTT | CATSRDLGRTGELFF
once | TRBJ2-7 | TRBV7-2 | TRBD1 | TGTGCCAGCAGTTACGGGACAGACTTTTACTACGAGCAGTACTTC | CASSYGTDFYYEQYF
. | TRBJ2-7 | TRBV27 | TRBD1 | TGTGCCAGCAGTTTATTTTGGGAACAGGGGGCCGAATCCTACGAGCAGTACTTC | CASSLFWEQGAESYEQYF
once | TRBJ2-3 | TRBV2 | TRBD2 | TGTGCCAGCAGAACCGGGACTAGCGGGGGGAGAGATACGCAGTATTTT | CASRTGTSGGRDTQYF
few | TRBJ2-2 | TRBV5-1 | . | TGCGCCAGCAGCGAGGAAGCAGTGGAGCTGTTTTTT | CASSEEAVELFF
. | TRBJ2-3 | TRBV7-9 | TRBD2 | TGTGCCAGCAGCTTAGTAAGCGGGAGCGTCACAGATACGCAGTATTTT | CASSLVSGSVTDTQYF
. | TRBJ2-7 | TRBV4-1 | . | TGCGCCAGCAGCCAAGATAGGGACAACTCCTACGAGCAGTACTTC | CASSQDRDNSYEQYF
. | TRBJ1-1 | TRBV7-6 | . | TGTGCCAGCAGCCCGGGGGGAACTGAAGCTTTCTTT | CASSPGGTEAFF
. | TRBJ1-2 | TRBV5-4 | . | TGTGCCAGCAGCTCGGAGGGGAACGACTATGGCTACACCTTC | CASSSEGNDYGYTF
. | TRBJ1-2 | TRBV4-3 | . | TGCGCCAGCAGCCAAGATCGTCGGACTTACTATGGCTACACCTTC | CASSQDRRTYYGYTF
. | TRBJ1-1 | TRBV23-1 | . | TGCGCCAGCAGTCAATTGGTCCAGGGGAACACTGAAGCTTTCTTT | CASSQLVQGNTEAFF
. | TRBJ2-2 | TRBV7-3 | TRBD1 | TGTGCCAGCAGCTTCTTTGTAATCGGGACAGGATACACCGGGGAGCTGTTTTTT | CASSFFVIGTGYTGELFF
. | TRBJ1-2 | TRBV5-1 | TRBD1 | TGCGCCAGCAGCTTGGGGGGAGACAGGGCAATAAGGAGTGGCTATGGCTACACCTTC | CASSLGGDRAIRSGYGYTF
. | TRBJ1-2 | TRBV7-9 | TRBD1 | TGTGCCAGCAGCTCCGGGACAGGGGGTATCTATGGCTACACCTTC | CASSSGTGGIYGYTF
. | TRBJ2-3 | TRBV29-1 | . | TGCAGCGTTGTAGGTACCGATACGCAGTATTTT | CSVVGTDTQYF
few | TRBJ2-7 | TRBV29-1 | . | TGCAGCGTTCCACTTCCGGGACCTACCTACGAGCAGTACTTC | CSVPLPGPTYEQYF
once | TRBJ1-5 | TRBV15 | . | TGTGCCACCAGCAGAAGGTCCAGGGGAGACAATCAGCCCCAGCATTTT | CATSRRSRGDNQPQHF
. | TRBJ2-3 | TRBV14 | . | TGTGCCAGCAGCCAAGACACGGGATACAGGGTTGAAGACACAGATACGCAGTATTTT | CASSQDTGYRVEDTDTQYF
once | TRBJ2-7 | TRBV29-1 | TRBD1 | TGCAGCGTTGAAGGGGGGGACAGGGGTCCCGAGCAGTACTTC | CSVEGGDRGPEQYF
. | TRBJ2-3 | TRBV7-2 | TRBD2 | TGTGCCAGCAGCTTAAAAGCGGGGCGCACAGATACGCAGTATTTT | CASSLKAGRTDTQYF
. | TRBJ1-2 | TRBV9 | . | TGTGCCAGCAGCGCGGACCAGTTCCGCTACACCTTC | CASSADQFRYTF
. | TRBJ2-3 | TRBV29-1 | TRBD2 | TGCAGCGTTGGGACTAGCGGGGATACGCAGTATTTT | CSVGTSGDTQYF
. | TRBJ2-1 | TRBV28 | . | TGTGCCAGCAGTCCGGGACTCATATACAATGAGCAGTTCTTC | CASSPGLIYNEQFF
. | TRBJ2-2 | TRBV5-1 | . | TGCGCCAGCAGCCCAGGGGATATGACCGGGGAGCTGTTTTTT | CASSPGDMTGELFF
. | TRBJ2-7 | TRBV6-6 | TRBD1 | TGTGCCAGCAGTGCCGGGACAGGGGGCCTCGAGCAGTACTTC | CASSAGTGGLEQYF
. | TRBJ1-4 | TRBV6-5 | . | TGTGCCAGCAGTTACTCGAGGACAGTAAATGAAAAACTGTTTTTT | CASSYSRTVNEKLFF